A selection of T cell receptor beta chains follows, all from one sample in a study of T cells after yellow fever vaccination. TCRdb used MiXCR to reprocess the 5' RACE reads, holding one entry per CDR3 protein. This table has some 110,000 distinct CDR3 sequences, approximately 7% appearing once. The sequencing here drew on CD4+ T cells sorted from PBMCs, taken 10 days after the first yellow fever vaccination. Every receptor here comes from a man aged 18 to 29 who received the YFV17D yellow fever vaccine. Both conserved end residues are part of each CDR3. Fields, in order: clone size, J gene, V gene, CDR3 protein. The size entry gives once, few, many or a size class.

>many|TRBJ1-1|TRBV5-1
CASSILGAGNTEAFF
>many|TRBJ2-3|TRBV5-1
CASSLAAVTDTQYF
>few|TRBJ2-6|TRBV7-3
CASSLYMSGANVLTF
>many|TRBJ1-2|TRBV6-1
CASSQTGIISQGYTF
>many|TRBJ1-1|TRBV6-5
CASSYETGQPTEAFF
>many|TRBJ2-1|TRBV11-2
CASASPERGLNEQFF
>many|TRBJ2-1|TRBV19
CASSGSSYNEQFF
>many|TRBJ2-5|TRBV24-1
CATSDSLGQETQYF
>few|TRBJ1-2|TRBV9
CASSVAFGGGNGYTF
>few|TRBJ1-1|TRBV18
CASSLGTALTEAFF